Detailed here is one T cell receptor beta chain. The method was immunoSEQ multiplex PCR; TCRdb's version includes in-frame clones alone and lacks a portion of them. The table records some 240,000 clones, around 84% of them present only once. Cohorts were based on clinical histories the participants reported. No more than 2 weeks before study entry, exposed participants had met a case of COVID-19. The data were taken from a study of blood T cell repertoires in COVID-19. Study information: Samples taken during acute and convalescent COVID-19 were collected in the United States, Italy and Spain.

This receptor was identified in a woman aged 45 to 65 who had been exposed to COVID-19. The sequenced sample was PBMCs or T cells enriched from blood (not recorded which).

The CDR3 loop is CASSLAIQGKVGGYTF. DNA of the CDR3: TGTGCCAGCAGCTTAGCGATTCAGGGAAAAGTCGGGGGCTACACCTTC. This chain uses TRBV7-2 with TRBJ1-2; possible D gene TRBD1, 5 bases. The CDR3 totals 16 residues. V lost 0 bases and J 8 bases, leaving 19 bases between the germline ends. CDR1 is SGHTA and CDR2 is FQGNSA in the germline V gene.